The TCR beta chain under discussion was sequenced for a study of low-dose radiotherapy and immunotherapy resistance in tumors. Germline CDR1 reads MNHEY; CDR2 reads SVGEGT. Germline trimming cut 5 bases from V and 3 bases from J; bases unmatched to any gene: 6. The CDR3 is 14 amino acids. Time point meaning: before trial treatment. Each patient who was eligible had an advanced solid tumor with no tumor-infiltrating lymphocytes. Covering alpha and beta chains, TRAV- and TRBV-specific primers were used for the first-strand cDNA. TCR amplification used around 19 PCR cycles, a constant-region primer and a V-primer adapter. TCRdb processed the reads anew with MiXCR; each CDR3 protein has one entry. The table records under 95,000 distinct CDR3 sequences, about a sixth of them present only once. This clonotype has ten or more counts.

J is TRBJ1-1 and V is TRBV6-2 or TRBV6-3, with 7 bases identical to TRBD1. The TCR sequence derives from a male donor with prostate cancer. The sample was PBMCs, taken before treatment. The chain's CDR3 is CASSGPGQYTEAFF. CDR3 DNA: TGTGCCAGCAGTGGCCCGGGACAGTACACTGAAGCTTTCTTT.